Below, 25 T cell receptor beta chains from the same sample are listed, as sequenced in a study of T cells in women clearing cervical HPV infection. The table came from immunoSEQ multiplex PCR; TCRdb's copy has only in-frame clones and leaves some out. The repertoire table contains over 10,000 clones. Sequencing was performed on blood buffy coat. The receptor source for this set is a woman aged 18-69 years with a cervical HPV16 infection that either progressed to CIN3+ or cleared (not recorded which).

As to this clone: The CDR3 end is not reached by the read, which stops 3 residues before it; the germline J gene fills it in. V is TRBV24-1 and J is TRBJ2-3; D is unclear. V shed 3 bases and J shed 3 bases, with 6 bases lying between them. Germline CDR1 and CDR2: KGHDR and SFDVKD. This CDR3 region has 13 residues. This CDR3 is CATSDRLTDTQYF. The CDR3 bases that were read are TGTGCCACCAGTGATCGGTTGACAGATACG.

Notes on this clone: The CDR3 goes on 3 residues after the read ends, and that part is filled in from the germline J gene. The V gene is TRBV18, the J gene TRBJ2-3, with 13 bases identical to TRBD2. The germline V gene encodes CDR1 KGHSH and CDR2 LQKENI. V shed 5 bases, J shed 4 bases, and the junction held 9 bases outside the gene matches. The CDR3 is 17 residues long. Incomplete CDR3 DNA: TGTGCCAGCTCAGGACTAGCGGGGGCCACCACCTCAGATACG. This codes for CASSGLAGATTSDT. The full CDR3 sequence reads CASSGLAGATTSDTQYF.

Regarding this clone: The CDR3 end lies 3 residues beyond the end of the read and is filled in from the germline J gene. The V call is TRBV29-1, the J call TRBJ2-1; D is possibly TRBD2 (6 bases). V lost 1 base, J lost 2 bases, and 18 bases lay in between. The CDR3 totals 17 residues. The germline V gene encodes CDR1 SQVTM and CDR2 ANQGSEA. CDR3 protein: CSVEVVPGEDPYNEQFF. Incomplete CDR3 DNA: TGCAGCGTTGAAGTGGTGCCCGGGGAGGACCCCTACAATGAG.

About this clone: From the germline J gene comes the end of the CDR3, since the read stops 3 residues before it. The V gene is TRBV4-1, the J gene TRBJ1-1; D is perhaps TRBD1 (6 bases). The V gene's germline CDR1 is MGHRA and CDR2 YSYEKL. V was clipped by 4 bases and J by 5 bases, with 11 bases between them. This CDR3 is built from 13 residues. The CDR3 reads CASSPDSLTEAFF. The CDR3 DNA, read in part, is TGCGCCAGCAGCCCGGACAGTTTGACTGAA.

As for this clone: The read ends 3 residues before the CDR3 terminus; that terminus is restored from the germline J gene. The chain recombines TRBV4-1 with TRBJ1-6, with D perhaps TRBD1 (5 bases). V lost 2 bases to trimming and J lost 9 bases, with 17 bases between them. The CDR3 has 16 amino acids. Per the germline V gene, CDR1 is MGHRA and CDR2 is YSYEKL. This CDR3 is CASSQPRDRAGSPLHF. CDR3 DNA, as far as it was read: TGCGCCAGCAGCCAACCGCGGGACCGAGCGGGTTCACCC.

As to this clone: The read terminates 3 residues before the CDR3 end, so the remaining end is supplied by the germline J gene. The chain carries TRBV7-9 and TRBJ1-2; D is undetermined. Germline V gene data show CDR1 as SEHNR and CDR2 as FQNEAQ (reference sequence). The CDR3 loop spans 14 amino acids. The sequenced part of the CDR3 DNA is TGTGCCAGCAGTAGCGGGGTCAGCTCCTACGAC. Translating it yields CASSSGVSSYD. The full CDR3 reads CASSSGVSSYDYTF.

Comment on this clone: Read sequence stops 3 residues before the CDR3 end, and the germline J gene provides the missing end. This rearrangement joins TRBV9 to TRBJ2-3, with 13 bases aligning to TRBD2. V gave up 7 bases and J gave up 1 base; unmatched junction bases: 0. The CDR3 consists of 14 residues. The germline gives CDR1 SGDLS, CDR2 YYNGEE. The CDR3 here is CASGLAGGTDTQYF. The sequenced part of the CDR3 DNA is TGTGCCAGCGGACTAGCGGGGGGCACAGATACG.

About this clone: The read terminates 3 residues before the CDR3 end, so the remaining end is supplied by the germline J gene. The chain employs TRBV11-2 and TRBJ2-6; D not resolved. The CDR3 covers 15 residues. Trimming stripped 1 base from V and 4 bases from J, with 8 bases between. Germline V gives CDR1 SGHAT, CDR2 FQNNGV. CDR3 DNA, as far as it was read: TGTGCCAGCAGCTTAGGGCAACCAGGGGCCAACGTC. It is translated as CASSLGQPGANV. The whole CDR3 region reads CASSLGQPGANVLTF.

Worth noting for this clone: The CDR3 end is not reached by the read, which stops 3 residues before it; the germline J gene fills it in. The J gene is TRBJ1-2, the V gene TRBV20-1; 8 bases are a match to TRBD1. Germline loops: CDR1 DFQATT, CDR2 SNEGSKA (reference sequence). The CDR3 is 13 amino acids. The CDR3 bases that were read are TGCAGTGCTAGAGTGGGCAGGGGGCAAGGC. Encoded protein: CSARVGRGQG. The full CDR3 sequence reads CSARVGRGQGYTF.

As to this clone: Coverage ceases 3 residues before the CDR3 finishes, and the germline J gene fills in the end. The genes are TRBV29-1 and TRBJ2-4, with 7 bases identical to TRBD2. The germline V gene has CDR1 SQVTM and CDR2 ANQGSEA. The CDR3 sequence is 15 residues long. V was clipped by 6 bases and J by 0 bases; unmatched bases: 8. The CDR3 is CSVAGSSGAKNIQYF. The CDR3 DNA, read in part, is TGCAGCGTGGCAGGGTCTAGCGGAGCCAAAAACATT.

Comments on this clone: The read terminates 3 residues before the CDR3 end, so the remaining end is supplied by the germline J gene. The chain employs TRBV7-9 and TRBJ2-3; a weak D match, TRBD1 (5 bases). The V gene's germline CDR1 is SEHNR and CDR2 FQNEAQ (reference sequence). Trimming removed 6 bases from V and 0 bases from J, with 13 bases in between. The CDR3 has 15 residues. The sequenced CDR3 bases are TGTGCCAGCAGTCCCGACAGACTGAGCACAGATACG. Its protein product is CASSPDRLSTDT. The full CDR3 reads CASSPDRLSTDTQYF.

Of note for this clone: The DNA ends 3 residues before the CDR3 does, and the rest of the CDR3 is filled in from the germline J gene. The chain recombines TRBV6-1 with TRBJ2-7; 9 bases are shared with TRBD1. Germline lookup yields CDR1 MNHNS and CDR2 SASEGT. V shed 1 base, J shed 1 base, and the junction held 2 bases outside the gene matches. This CDR3 contains 15 residues. CDR3 bases read: TGTGCCAGCAGTGAAGAGACAGGGGGTTCCTACGAG. Translating it yields CASSEETGGSYE. Given in full, the CDR3 is CASSEETGGSYEQYF.

A remark on this clone: The CDR3 end lies 3 residues beyond the end of the read and is filled in from the germline J gene. The chain recombines TRBV12-3 or TRBV12-4 with TRBJ2-6; D gene unclear. Trimming removed 7 bases from V and 0 bases from J, with 10 bases in between. This CDR3 spans 15 amino acids. CDR3 protein: CASIPGSSGANVLTF. CDR3 DNA, as far as it was read: TGTGCCAGCATCCCAGGCAGCTCTGGGGCCAACGTC.

With respect to this clone: The CDR3 end lies 3 residues beyond the end of the read and is filled in from the germline J gene. The chain couples TRBV7-9 to TRBJ2-1, with 10 bases aligning to TRBD2. Per germline, CDR1 SEHNR and CDR2 FQNEAQ (reference sequence). V shed 8 bases and J 5 bases; nucleotides not matched to a gene: 3. The CDR3 runs 13 residues. CDR3 bases read: TGTGCCAGCGGCACTAGCGGGAACAATGAG. This sequence encodes CASGTSGNNE. The whole CDR3 sequence is CASGTSGNNEQFF.

The CDR3 DNA, read in part, is TGTGCCAGCAGCCCAGATATTCAGCCC. This encodes CASSPDIQP. The CDR3, in full, reads CASSPDIQPQHF. The genes are TRBV7-8 and TRBJ1-5; D gene ambiguous. The CDR3 goes on 3 residues after the read ends, and that part is filled in from the germline J gene. This CDR3 spans 12 amino acids. V was clipped by 5 bases and J by 6 bases, with 8 bases between them. CDR1 and CDR2 (germline): SGHVS, FQNEAQ.

On this clone: Read data end 3 residues before the CDR3 end; the end is taken from the germline J gene. The rearrangement uses TRBV11-2 and TRBJ1-4, with D hard to call. Germline CDR1 and CDR2: SGHAT and FQNNGV. There are 14 residues in the CDR3. V shed 5 bases and J shed 5 bases, with 12 bases lying between them. The CDR3 region is CASSNGLRNEKLFF. Incomplete CDR3 DNA: TGTGCCAGCAGCAACGGCCTCAGGAATGAAAAA.

As to this clone: Read coverage stops 3 residues before the CDR3 terminus; the germline J gene supplies the remainder. The chain couples TRBV15 to TRBJ1-6; D is unclear. This CDR3 region has 15 residues. V was clipped by 0 bases and J by 1 base, with 4 bases between them. Germline V gene data show CDR1 as LNHNV and CDR2 as YYDKDF (reference sequence). This chain's CDR3 is CATSRDLSYNSPLHF. The sequenced CDR3 bases are TGTGCCACCAGCAGAGATCTTTCCTATAATTCACCC.

Worth noting for this clone: The read ends 3 residues before the CDR3 terminus; that terminus is restored from the germline J gene. The chain couples TRBV7-9 to TRBJ2-1; 8 nucleotides align to TRBD2. Germline CDR1 reads SEHNR; CDR2 reads FQNEAQ (reference sequence). The CDR3 totals 13 residues. The ends lost 11 bases at V and 6 bases at J; junction bases unmatched: 9. CDR3 loop: CAAPIGGGNEQFF. CDR3 bases read: TGTGCCGCCCCTATCGGGGGGGGCAATGAG. Complete variable domain (other parts from reference TRBV7-9 and TRBJ2-1): DTGVSQNPRHKITKRGQNVTFRCDPISEHNRLYWYRQTLGQGPEFLTYFQNEAQLEKSRLLSDRFSAERPKGSFSTLEIQRTEQGDSAMYLCAAPIGGGNEQFFGPGTRLTVL.

In the case of this clone: The CDR3 is cut off 3 residues early in the read; its end comes from the germline J gene. This rearrangement joins TRBV7-9 to TRBJ2-1; 11 positions match TRBD2. V trimming: 3 bases; J trimming: 4 bases; junction bases outside the gene matches: 2. The CDR3 length is 15 residues. In germline, CDR1 is SEHNR, CDR2 FQNEAQ (reference sequence). CDR3 DNA, as far as it was read: TGTGCCAGCAGCTTTAGCGGGGGGGTATACAATGAG. Translating gives CASSFSGGVYNE. The complete CDR3 protein is CASSFSGGVYNEQFF. Full variable domain (rest looked up from reference TRBV7-9 and TRBJ2-1): DTGVSQNPRHKITKRGQNVTFRCDPISEHNRLYWYRQTLGQGPEFLTYFQNEAQLEKSRLLSDRFSAERPKGSFSTLEIQRTEQGDSAMYLCASSFSGGVYNEQFFGPGTRLTVL.

Details on this clone: The sequence runs out 3 residues before the end of the CDR3; the remainder is reconstructed from the germline J gene. The chain recombines TRBV11-2 with TRBJ2-4, with D perhaps matching TRBD1 (5 bases). Per germline, CDR1 SGHAT and CDR2 FQNNGV. The V end was cut by 8 bases, the J end by 7 bases, with 15 bases between. The CDR3 totals 13 residues. This CDR3 is CASRRVSGNIQYF. CDR3 DNA, as far as it was read: TGTGCCAGCCGCAGGGTTTCTGGGAACATT.

Points on this clone: Coverage ceases 3 residues before the CDR3 finishes, and the germline J gene fills in the end. V gene TRBV30 combines with J gene TRBJ2-5; TRBD2 agrees at 9 bases. Germline CDR1 and CDR2: GTSNPN and SVGIG (reference sequence). The CDR3 totals 15 residues. The J segment lost 7 bases and the V segment lost 3 bases, leaving 12 bases of the junction unmatched. CDR3 bases read: TGTGCCTGGAGGAGAAATCTAGGCGGGGGGGGGACC. This translates into CAWRRNLGGGGT. The entire CDR3 is CAWRRNLGGGGTQYF.

This clone shows up as medium-sized by frequency. With the read ending 3 residues before the CDR3 end, the germline J gene is used to fill in that end. V is TRBV5-4 and J is TRBJ1-2; D not resolved. The germline gives CDR1 SGHNT, CDR2 YYREEE (reference sequence). This CDR3 comprises 13 residues. CDR3: CASSNPLLGGYTF. The DNA read from the CDR3 is TGTGCCAGCAGCAATCCCCTGTTGGGCGGC.

Note on this clone: Read sequence stops 3 residues before the CDR3 end, and the germline J gene provides the missing end. This chain connects TRBV5-6 to TRBJ2-3; tentatively, D is TRBD2 (7 bases). CDR3 length: 14 residues. The V and J ends lost 2 bases and 4 bases respectively, with 11 bases between them. CDR1 is SGHDT, CDR2 YYEEEE, per germline. CDR3 DNA (partial): TGTGCCAGCAGCTTTTGGGGGGGCCCAGATACG. Translation gives CASSFWGGPDT. The whole CDR3 is CASSFWGGPDTQYF. The full variable domain, rest sourced from reference TRBV5-6 and TRBJ2-3, is DAGVTQSPTHLIKTRGQQVTLRCSPKSGHDTVSWYQQALGQGPQFIFQYYEEEERQRGNFPDRFSGHQFPNYSSELNVNALLLGDSALYLCASSFWGGPDTQYFGPGTRLTVL.

Concerning this clone itself: The read comes to an end 3 residues before the CDR3 does, leaving the germline J gene to fill in the end. V gene TRBV5-1 combines with J gene TRBJ1-1, with TRBD1 as a possible D gene (5 bases). The CDR3 is 15 amino acids. The V end lost 4 bases, the J end lost 0 bases, and 13 bases lay between the germline ends. Germline CDR1 reads SGHRS; CDR2 reads YFSETQ. The DNA read from the CDR3 is TGCGCCAGCAGCCTACCAGGGTTGATGAACACTGAA. As protein: CASSLPGLMNTE. The complete CDR3 protein is CASSLPGLMNTEAFF. Using reference TRBV5-1 and TRBJ1-1 for the parts outside the CDR3, the full variable domain is KAGVTQTPRYLIKTRGQQVTLSCSPISGHRSVSWYQQTPGQGLQFLFEYFSETQRNKGNFPGRFSGRQFSNSRSEMNVSTLELGDSALYLCASSLPGLMNTEAFFGQGTRLTVV.

Comments on this clone: The CDR3 extends 3 residues past the end of the read, so its final part is completed from the germline J gene. The chain has TRBV27 and TRBJ2-7, with 11 bases matching TRBD1. The ends lost 1 base at V and 5 bases at J; junction bases unmatched: 4. This CDR3 comprises 15 residues. Germline values: CDR1 MNHEY, CDR2 SMNVEV (reference sequence). This chain's CDR3 is CASSLFGTGGHEQYF. CDR3 DNA (partial): TGTGCCAGCAGTTTATTCGGGACAGGGGGGCACGAG.